Below, one T cell receptor beta chain is given with its context. Its antigen is undetermined. This table comes from immunoSEQ multiplex PCR, and its TCRdb copy is limited to in-frame clones, with some not included. Here the sample spans some 79,000 clones, less than 85% being singletons. The sample comes from a study of T cell responses to AZD1222 COVID-19 vaccine. General study points: There were mostly white British donors and more females than males, and clonal diversity was possibly underestimated.

The sequence was obtained from an adult who received the AZD1222 COVID-19 vaccine. Here the sequenced sample was peripheral blood, taken 28 days after the second AZD1222 dose.

CDR3 coding DNA: TGTGCCAGCAGTCCCACTAACAGCGGGGAGCAGTACTTC. It translates to CASSPTNSGEQYF. V and J are TRBV2 and TRBJ2-7; D is possibly TRBD2 (6 bases). V was shortened by 5 bases and J by 7 bases, with 15 bases between the two germline ends. Germline values: CDR1 SNHLY, CDR2 FYNNEI. CDR3 length: 13 amino acids. Using reference TRBV2 and TRBJ2-7 for the parts outside the CDR3, the full variable domain is EPEVTQTPSHQVTQMGQEVILRCVPISNHLYFYWYRQILGQKVEFLVSFYNNEISEKSEIFDDQFSVERPDGSNFTLKIRSTKLEDSAMYFCASSPTNSGEQYFGPGTRLTVT.